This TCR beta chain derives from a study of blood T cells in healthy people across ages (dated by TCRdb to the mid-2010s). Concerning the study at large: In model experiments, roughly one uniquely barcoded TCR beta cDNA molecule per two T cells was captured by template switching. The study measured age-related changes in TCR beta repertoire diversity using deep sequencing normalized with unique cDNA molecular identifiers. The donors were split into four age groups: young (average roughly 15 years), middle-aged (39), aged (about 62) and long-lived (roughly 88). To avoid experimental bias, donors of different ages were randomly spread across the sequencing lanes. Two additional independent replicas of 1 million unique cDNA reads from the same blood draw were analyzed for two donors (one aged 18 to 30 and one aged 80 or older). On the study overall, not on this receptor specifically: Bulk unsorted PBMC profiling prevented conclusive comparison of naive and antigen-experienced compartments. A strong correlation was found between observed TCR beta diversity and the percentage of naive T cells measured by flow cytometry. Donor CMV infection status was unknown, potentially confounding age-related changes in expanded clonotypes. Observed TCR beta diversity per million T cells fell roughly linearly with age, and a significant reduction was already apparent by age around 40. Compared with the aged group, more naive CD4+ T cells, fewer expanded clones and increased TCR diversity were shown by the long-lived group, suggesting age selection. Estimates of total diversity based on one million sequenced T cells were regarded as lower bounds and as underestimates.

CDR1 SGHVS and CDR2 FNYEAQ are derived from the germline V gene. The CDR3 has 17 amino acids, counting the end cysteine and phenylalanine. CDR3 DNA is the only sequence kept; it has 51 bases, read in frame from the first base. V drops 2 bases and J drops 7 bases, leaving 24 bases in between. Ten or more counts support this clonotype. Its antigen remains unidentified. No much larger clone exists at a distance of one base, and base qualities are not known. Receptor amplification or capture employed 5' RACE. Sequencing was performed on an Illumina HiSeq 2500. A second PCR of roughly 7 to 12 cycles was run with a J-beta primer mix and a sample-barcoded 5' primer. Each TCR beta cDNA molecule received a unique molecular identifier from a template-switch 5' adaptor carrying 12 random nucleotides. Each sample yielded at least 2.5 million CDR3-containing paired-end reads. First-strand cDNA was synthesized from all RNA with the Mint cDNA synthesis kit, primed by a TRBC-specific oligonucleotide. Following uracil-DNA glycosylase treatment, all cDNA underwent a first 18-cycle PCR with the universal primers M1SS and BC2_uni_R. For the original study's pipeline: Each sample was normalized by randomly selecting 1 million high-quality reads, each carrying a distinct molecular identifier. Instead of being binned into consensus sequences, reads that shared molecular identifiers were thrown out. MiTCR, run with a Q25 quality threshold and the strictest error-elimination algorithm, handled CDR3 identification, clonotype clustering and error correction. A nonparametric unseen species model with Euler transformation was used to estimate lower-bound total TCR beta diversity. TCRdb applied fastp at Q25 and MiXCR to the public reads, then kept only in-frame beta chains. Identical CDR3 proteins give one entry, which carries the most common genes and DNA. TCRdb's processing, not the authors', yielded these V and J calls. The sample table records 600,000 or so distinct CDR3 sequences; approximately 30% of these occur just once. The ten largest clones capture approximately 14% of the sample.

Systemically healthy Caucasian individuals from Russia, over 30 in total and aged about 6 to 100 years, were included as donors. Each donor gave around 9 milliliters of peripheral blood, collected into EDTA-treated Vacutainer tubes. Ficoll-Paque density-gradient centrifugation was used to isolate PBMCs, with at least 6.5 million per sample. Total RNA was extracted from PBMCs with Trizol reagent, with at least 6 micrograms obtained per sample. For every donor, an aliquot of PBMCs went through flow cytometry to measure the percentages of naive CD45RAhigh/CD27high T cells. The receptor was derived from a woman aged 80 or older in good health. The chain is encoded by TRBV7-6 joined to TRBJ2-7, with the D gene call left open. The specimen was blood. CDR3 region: CASSLSAAIASPSEQYF. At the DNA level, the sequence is TGTGCCAGCAGCTTATCAGCCGCTATTGCTAGTCCCAGTGAGCAGTACTTC.